The 20 T cell receptor beta chains reported below all come from one sample, sequenced in a study of cytomegalovirus exposure and HLA in healthy donors. With 60 Vbeta and 13 Jbeta primers, the PCR was carried out. Method: immunoSEQ multiplex PCR; TCRdb's copy keeps in-frame clones and lacks some. This repertoire shows 50,000 to 75,000 clones, 83% found once; its top ten account for 1.5% to 2%. Source material: PBMCs. Receptors were obtained from a human donor in good health.

The gene calls are TRBV18 and TRBJ1-1; no reliable D call. The CDR3 spans 16 residues. Trimming left V 2 bases short and J 1 base short, with 14 bases between. In germline, CDR1 is KGHSH, CDR2 LQKENI. The CDR3: CASSPGGNGANTEAFF. CDR3 coding DNA: TGTGCCAGCTCACCAGGAGGAAATGGTGCGAACACTGAAGCTTTCTTT.

V is TRBV4-3 and J is TRBJ2-5, with D tentatively TRBD2 (6 bases). The germline V gene has CDR1 LGHNA and CDR2 YSLEER. V lost 3 bases to trimming and J lost 1 base, with 15 bases between them. This CDR3 comprises 16 residues. DNA of the CDR3: TGCGCCAGCAGCCACCGCTACAACGGGGGCCAAGAGACCCAGTACTTC. Translated: CASSHRYNGGQETQYF.

This chain connects TRBV7-2 to TRBJ2-5; TRBD1 might be the D (5 bases). The DNA end lines up better with TRBJ2-7; the J call may be wrong. The CDR3 is made up of 15 amino acids. Germline loops: CDR1 SGHTA, CDR2 FQGNSA. The CDR3 DNA follows: TGTGCCAGCAGACCCGGACACGTTGGTGCCTACGAGCAGTACTTC. Protein product: CASRPGHVGAYEQYF.

This rearrangement joins TRBV6-5 to TRBJ1-3; D remains unclear. The germline V gene encodes CDR1 MNHEY and CDR2 SVGAGI. V lost 5 bases to trimming and J lost 0 bases, with 8 bases between them. The length of the CDR3 is 14 residues. CDR3 coding DNA: TGTGCCAGCAGTCTACGAGGCTCTGGAAACACCATATATTTT. Translated: CASSLRGSGNTIYF.

This clone has a single count. The chain is built from TRBV28 and TRBJ2-2; 8 nucleotides line up with TRBD1. Germline V gene lookup returns CDR1 MDHEN and CDR2 SYDVKM. The V segment lost 5 bases and the J segment 5 bases; nucleotides outside the gene matches: 4. This CDR3 contains 14 residues. The CDR3 region is CASSRTGFTGELFF. CDR3 DNA sequence: TGTGCCAGCAGTAGGACAGGGTTTACCGGGGAGCTGTTTTTT.

This clone was counted a few times. The rearrangement uses TRBV6-4 and TRBJ2-5; D is unresolved. Germline V CDR1 and CDR2: MRHNA, SNTAGT. This CDR3 is built from 13 residues. Trimming removed 6 bases at V and 5 bases at J, with 13 bases between. The CDR3 DNA reads TGTGCCAGCAGCGCGACATCCACCGAGACCCAGTACTTC. Its protein is CASSATSTETQYF.

The rearrangement uses TRBV5-1 and TRBJ2-7; 9 positions match TRBD1. Germline V CDR1 and CDR2: SGHRS, YFSETQ. The CDR3 covers 14 residues. The V and J ends lost 2 bases and 4 bases, in that order; junction bases with no gene match: 4. In nucleotides, the CDR3 is TGCGCCAGCAGCTTTGGGACAGGGAAGTACGAGCAGTACTTC. Encoded protein: CASSFGTGKYEQYF.

With regard to this clone: The junction and the germline gene differ at one end; a read error may be behind it. The chain employs TRBV28 and TRBJ1-5, with TRBD1 matching 8 bases. Germline assignment: CDR1 MDHEN and CDR2 SYDVKM. CDR3 size: 15 residues. CDR3 sequence reads: CASTLAGGHNQPQHF. The CDR3, as DNA: TGTGCCAGCACTTTAGCAGGGGGCCACAATCAGCCCCAGCATTTT.

This chain's CDR3 is CASSPDRYEQYF. The CDR3 region has the DNA TGTGCCAGCAGCCCCGACAGATACGAGCAGTACTTC. This sequence joins TRBV27 and TRBJ2-7, with a tentative D call TRBD1 (5 bases). The CDR3 has 12 amino acids. Germline V gives CDR1 MNHEY, CDR2 SMNVEV (reference sequence). V gave up 6 bases and J gave up 4 bases, with 10 bases separating them.

The rearrangement joins TRBV11-1 to TRBJ2-3; 14 bases align to TRBD2. This CDR3 spans 16 amino acids. Germline CDR1 is SGHAT and CDR2 is FQDESV (reference sequence). Trimming took 3 bases from V and 1 from J; bases not matched to a gene: 0. The CDR3 coding sequence is TGTGCCAGCAGCTTGGGACTAGCGGGGGGCACAGATACGCAGTATTTT. Its protein product is CASSLGLAGGTDTQYF.

The V and J genes are TRBV2 and TRBJ1-1; D possibly corresponds to TRBD1 (6 bases). V lost 6 bases and J lost 7, with 21 bases in between. Germline CDR1 and CDR2: SNHLY and FYNNEI. The CDR3 is 15 residues long. The CDR3 region is CASSSEGVSFGEAFF. The DNA for the CDR3 is TGTGCCAGCAGCTCCGAGGGGGTCTCTTTTGGTGAAGCTTTCTTT. The full variable domain, its missing parts supplied by reference TRBV2 and TRBJ1-1, is EPEVTQTPSHQVTQMGQEVILRCVPISNHLYFYWYRQILGQKVEFLVSFYNNEISEKSEIFDDQFSVERPDGSNFTLKIRSTKLEDSAMYFCASSSEGVSFGEAFFGQGTRLTVV.

The chain carries TRBV27 and TRBJ1-2; 10 bases fit TRBD1. The CDR3 has 13 residues. The germline V gene encodes CDR1 MNHEY and CDR2 SMNVEV (reference sequence). The V and J ends lost 6 bases and 6 bases, in that order; junction bases with no gene match: 4. The CDR3 coding sequence is TGTGCCAGCAGGACAGGGGGCATTAATGGCTACACCTTC. Translated: CASRTGGINGYTF.

This chain uses TRBV5-6 with TRBJ2-3; 9 positions agree with TRBD2. This CDR3 has 16 amino acids. Germline lookup yields CDR1 SGHDT and CDR2 YYEEEE. V lost 1 base to trimming and J lost 2 bases; unmatched junction nucleotides: 5. CDR3 region: CASSLWRGGTTDTQYF. In nucleotides, the CDR3 is TGTGCCAGCAGCTTGTGGCGGGGGGGGACCACAGATACGCAGTATTTT.

The chain employs TRBV5-1 and TRBJ2-1, with a weak D call TRBD1 (6 bases). Deletions cut 5 bases from V and 4 bases from J, with 13 bases between. Germline V CDR1 and CDR2: SGHRS, YFSETQ. The CDR3 is 14 residues long. CDR3 amino acids: CASSLTGHYNEQFF. The CDR3 region has the DNA TGCGCCAGCAGTCTAACAGGGCATTACAATGAGCAGTTCTTC.

V usage is TRBV11-2 and J usage is TRBJ2-1; maybe TRBD1 (5 bases). Looked up from germline, CDR1 is SGHAT and CDR2 is FQNNGV. V shed 1 base and J shed 5 bases, with 15 bases lying between them. The CDR3 covers 16 residues. CDR3 loop: CASSLGIGVPNNEQFF. DNA of the CDR3: TGTGCCAGCAGCTTAGGCATAGGGGTCCCAAACAATGAGCAGTTCTTC.

Details on this clone: An end of the junction differs from the germline gene, which may be a read error. The chain combines TRBV7-9 with TRBJ2-5; 7 nucleotides match TRBD1. CDR1 is SEHNR, CDR2 FQNEAQ, per germline (reference sequence). The CDR3 is made up of 13 amino acids. The CDR3 DNA is TGTTCCAGCAGCTCTACAGGGGCGTCTGCTCAGTACTTC. Its protein product is CSSSSTGASAQYF.

The chain links TRBV7-3 to TRBJ1-1, with D unclear. This CDR3 is 14 amino acids long. The germline V gene has CDR1 SGHTA and CDR2 FQGTGA. V dropped 2 bases and J dropped 6 bases, with 13 bases sitting between them. DNA of the CDR3: TGTGCCAGCAGCTTAGGCAGCCCCCTAGCTGAAGCTTTCTTT. This codes for CASSLGSPLAEAFF.

V gene TRBV28 combines with J gene TRBJ2-1; TRBD2 aligns across 7 bases. Trimming removed 1 base from V and 4 bases from J; junction bases left unmatched: 4. CDR1 MDHEN and CDR2 SYDVKM come from the germline V gene. There are 15 residues in the CDR3. This CDR3 is CASSLFASGYNEQFF. The CDR3 nucleotides are TGTGCCAGCAGTTTATTCGCTAGCGGTTACAATGAGCAGTTCTTC. The full variable domain, with the rest looked up from reference TRBV28 and TRBJ2-1, is DVKVTQSSRYLVKRTGEKVFLECVQDMDHENMFWYRQDPGLGLRLIYFSYDVKMKEKGDIPEGYSVSREKKERFSLILESASTNQTSMYLCASSLFASGYNEQFFGPGTRLTVL.

A single count supports this clone. This sequence joins TRBV2 and TRBJ1-1, with D hard to call. The CDR3 length is 13 residues. Trimming shortened V by 8 bases and J by 4 bases, and 14 bases separated the two germline ends. The germline gives CDR1 SNHLY, CDR2 FYNNEI. This CDR3 reads CASHYDGSTEAFF. CDR3 DNA: TGTGCCAGCCACTATGACGGGAGCACTGAAGCTTTCTTT.

This rearrangement joins TRBV7-8 to TRBJ2-7; TRBD2 aligns across 8 bases. The V and J ends lost 2 bases and 2 bases, in that order; junction bases with no gene match: 5. CDR1 is SGHVS and CDR2 is FQNEAQ in the germline V gene. This CDR3 contains 15 residues. The CDR3 DNA is TGTGCCAGCAGCTTACCGGCGGGGGGCGCCTACGAGCAGTACTTC. The encoded protein is CASSLPAGGAYEQYF.